This T cell receptor (beta chain) derives from a study of shared clonotypes between healthy human individuals. General study points: Depth was large, yet rarefaction showed that sorted-subset sequencing was incomplete.

Naive CD8 populations comprised CD45RO-negative cells positively selected for CCR7, excluding terminally differentiated effector memory CD45RA+ cells. Each sorted subset replicate got 200 ng genomic DNA, about 33,000 genomes. Using immunoSEQ multiplex PCR, the repertoire was profiled, and TCRdb retains in-frame clones only, with some absent. This sample carries some 2,000,000 clones, 85% to 95% of them seen once, and the ten largest clones take around 1.1%. As to this clone: Its antigen is undetermined.

This CDR3 is built from 15 residues. In germline, CDR1 is MNHEY, CDR2 SMNVEV (reference sequence). V shed 2 bases and J shed 3 bases, with 14 bases lying between them. The rearrangement links TRBV27 to TRBJ2-7, with D possibly matching TRBD1 (6 bases). The sequencing sample was made of naive CD8+ T cells sorted from blood. This clonotype was obtained from a man aged 18 to 29 in good health. The CDR3 nucleotides read TGTGCCAGCAGTTTAATAACGACAGGAGTCTACGAGCAGTACTTC. The encoded protein is CASSLITTGVYEQYF.